Sequencing of this TCR beta chain was carried out in a study of PD-L1 blockade in urothelial cancer. As for the study in general: Timepoints chosen for blood analysis were 3 weeks (second dose) and 6 weeks after treatment start.

Time point indicated: pretreatment peripheral blood. Patients' urothelial carcinoma was locally advanced or metastatic. Synthetic TCR analog templates were added to each PCR reaction. This table comes from immunoSEQ multiplex PCR, and its TCRdb copy is limited to in-frame clones, with some not included. This table holds fewer than 60,000 clones, about four fifths found once. This clone was picked up one time. The clonotype originates from a man aged 50-60 years with urothelial cancer. The material sequenced was PBMCs, taken around atezolizumab (anti-PD-L1) treatment.

The CDR3 region is CASSASGRNGYYNEQFF. CDR3 sequence (DNA): TGTGCCAGCAGTGCTAGCGGGCGGAACGGATACTACAATGAGCAGTTCTTC. This chain uses TRBV5-5 with TRBJ2-1; 8 bases are shared with TRBD2. With V trimmed by 5 bases and J by 3 bases, 13 bases remained unmatched. CDR1 is SGHKS, CDR2 YYEKEE, per germline (reference sequence). This CDR3 has 17 amino acids.